What follows are 17 T cell receptor beta chains derived from one specimen sequenced in a study of blood T cell repertoires in COVID-19. Assay used: immunoSEQ multiplex PCR; TCRdb lists only in-frame clones, some missing. The sample has approximately 170,000 clones, 85% to 90% seen once. Sequences were obtained from peripheral blood. The source is a woman older than 75 with COVID-19, enrolled during active disease.

This chain uses TRBV5-3 with TRBJ2-5; perhaps TRBD2 as D (6 bases). TRBV5-3 qualifies as an ORF whose function is uncertain. V gave up 0 bases and J gave up 4 bases, with 16 bases separating them. CDR3 length: 16 amino acids. Here the CDR3 DNA reads TGTGCCAGAAGCTTGGTCCGGGAGAGAAATCGAGAGACCCAGTACTTC. Amino acids: CARSLVRERNRETQYF.

In this sample, this clone turned up a few times. The CDR3 bases are TGTGCCAGCAGCCCCCCCAAGGCGGGCAATCAGCCCCAGCATTTT. This sequence encodes CASSPPKAGNQPQHF. The chain joins TRBV28 to TRBJ1-5; D gene uncertain. Trimming shortened V by 6 bases and J by 2 bases, and 14 bases separated the two germline ends. This CDR3 region has 15 residues. CDR1 is MDHEN, CDR2 SYDVKM, per germline.

The rearrangement links TRBV9 to TRBJ2-2, with TRBD1 identical over 7 bases. The V gene end was trimmed by 5 bases and the J gene end by 4 bases; junction bases not matched to a gene: 8. This CDR3 spans 15 amino acids. Germline V gives CDR1 SGDLS, CDR2 YYNGEE. CDR3 nucleotides: TGTGCCAGCAGACCCGGGACAGCTTCCACCGGGGAGCTGTTTTTT. Translation gives CASRPGTASTGELFF. The variable domain in full, with the rest retrieved from reference TRBV9 and TRBJ2-2, is DSGVTQTPKHLITATGQRVTLRCSPRSGDLSVYWYQQSLDQGLQFLIQYYNGEERAKGNILERFSAQQFPDLHSELNLSSLELGDSALYFCASRPGTASTGELFFGEGSRLTVL.

The chain joins TRBV5-1 to TRBJ2-3, with TRBD2 matching over 9 bases. The CDR3 consists of 18 residues. Unmatched junction bases numbered 10, after V lost 0 bases and J lost 2 bases. Looked up from germline, CDR1 is SGHRS and CDR2 is YFSETQ. The CDR3 sequence is CASSLGLAAGRDTDTQYF. The CDR3, as DNA: TGCGCCAGCAGCTTGGGACTAGCGGCCGGAAGAGACACAGATACGCAGTATTTT.

V gene TRBV28 combines with J gene TRBJ1-2; D gene uncertain. CDR1 and CDR2 (germline): MDHEN, SYDVKM. Trimming removed 3 bases from V and 8 bases from J, with 22 bases in between. The CDR3 has 16 residues. The CDR3 loop reads CASSFAPSSSSRGYTF. The CDR3 bases are TGTGCCAGCAGTTTCGCCCCTAGCAGTTCGTCGCGAGGCTACACCTTC.

V gene TRBV19 combines with J gene TRBJ2-5; possibly TRBD1 for D (6 bases). The CDR3 covers 17 residues. Germline CDR1 is LNHDA and CDR2 is SQIVND (reference sequence). Trimming took off 1 base at V and 2 bases at J, with 17 bases between the two ends. The chain's CDR3 is CASSIGGLAGEQETQYF. Here the CDR3 DNA reads TGTGCCAGTAGTATAGGGGGGCTAGCAGGGGAACAAGAGACCCAGTACTTC.

DNA for the CDR3: TGTGCCAGCAGTTACTCCCAGGGGCTAAGCTACAATGAGCAGTTCTTC. It codes for CASSYSQGLSYNEQFF. V is TRBV6-2 or TRBV6-3 and J is TRBJ2-1; TRBD1 might be the D (6 bases). The CDR3 contains 16 residues. V shed 0 bases and J shed 3 bases, with 12 bases lying between them. CDR1 and CDR2 from the germline V gene are MNHEY and SVGEGT.

The genes are TRBV29-1 and TRBJ2-7; D is ambiguous. Germline CDR1 and CDR2: SQVTM and ANQGSEA. V was shortened by 0 bases and J by 3 bases, with 9 bases between the two germline ends. The CDR3 has 13 residues. The CDR3, as DNA: TGCAGCGTTGAAGATCAGGCAGGCTACGAGCAGTACTTC. As protein: CSVEDQAGYEQYF.

The genes are TRBV4-3 and TRBJ2-3; D not certain. Germline V CDR1 and CDR2: LGHNA, YSLEER. The CDR3 spans 13 residues. V lost 3 bases to trimming and J lost 1 base, with 5 bases between them. Here the CDR3 reads CASSHRGTDTQYF. CDR3 coding DNA: TGCGCCAGCAGCCACCGCGGCACAGATACGCAGTATTTT.

The CDR3 reads CASSSPTSWDTQYF. CDR3 in DNA: TGTGCCAGCAGTTCCCCGACTAGCTGGGATACGCAGTATTTT. This chain links TRBV28 with TRBJ2-3; the match to TRBD2 covers 7 bases. Germline assignment: CDR1 MDHEN and CDR2 SYDVKM. The CDR3 loop spans 14 amino acids. With V trimmed by 4 bases and J by 6 bases, 7 bases remained unmatched. The full variable domain, with the rest looked up from reference TRBV28 and TRBJ2-3, is DVKVTQSSRYLVKRTGEKVFLECVQDMDHENMFWYRQDPGLGLRLIYFSYDVKMKEKGDIPEGYSVSREKKERFSLILESASTNQTSMYLCASSSPTSWDTQYFGPGTRLTVL.

This clone was seen a few times. In nucleotides, the CDR3 is TGTGCCAGCAGTTTAGAGGGGCAGGGGGAAGCTTTCTTT. It translates to CASSLEGQGEAFF. The genes are TRBV27 and TRBJ1-1; D possibly corresponds to TRBD1 (6 bases). This CDR3 region has 13 residues. Deletions cut 2 bases from V and 8 bases from J, with 12 bases between. The V gene's germline CDR1 is MNHEY and CDR2 SMNVEV (reference sequence).

This chain uses TRBV19 with TRBJ2-4, with 12 nucleotides matching TRBD2. Looked up from germline, CDR1 is LNHDA and CDR2 is SQIVND (reference sequence). Unmatched junction bases numbered 7, after V lost 1 base and J lost 3 bases. The length of the CDR3 is 18 residues. For the CDR3, the DNA is TGTGCCAGTAGTATAGCTAGCGGGAGGGCCGAAAGCAAAAACATTCAGTACTTC. It codes for CASSIASGRAESKNIQYF.

This clone was seen a handful of times. The rearrangement joins TRBV5-1 to TRBJ1-1; TRBD1 might be the D (6 bases). Germline CDR1 reads SGHRS; CDR2 reads YFSETQ. Trimming shortened V by 0 bases and J by 3 bases, and 9 bases separated the two germline ends. This CDR3 contains 14 residues. CDR3 bases: TGCGCCAGCAGCTTGGCAGGGGTTGACACTGAAGCTTTCTTT. Its protein is CASSLAGVDTEAFF.

The chain carries TRBV28 and TRBJ1-4; tentatively, D is TRBD1 (6 bases). Germline V gene lookup returns CDR1 MDHEN and CDR2 SYDVKM. The CDR3 sequence is 15 residues long. V was cut by 3 bases and J by 7 bases, with 15 bases left in between. CDR3 sequence (DNA): TGTGCCAGCAGTTTGAGGGGGGGTCTAACTGAAAAACTGTTTTTT. Protein: CASSLRGGLTEKLFF.

The rearrangement joins TRBV2 to TRBJ2-3; 10 positions agree with TRBD2. Germline lookup yields CDR1 SNHLY and CDR2 FYNNEI. The CDR3 is made up of 17 amino acids. Trimming removed 6 bases from V and 3 bases from J; junction bases left unmatched: 12. The CDR3 coding sequence is TGTGCCAGCAGCGGAAAAGCGGGAGGGTTTTTGACAGATACGCAGTATTTT. This gives the protein CASSGKAGGFLTDTQYF. The whole variable domain, filled in from reference TRBV2 and TRBJ2-3, reads EPEVTQTPSHQVTQMGQEVILRCVPISNHLYFYWYRQILGQKVEFLVSFYNNEISEKSEIFDDQFSVERPDGSNFTLKIRSTKLEDSAMYFCASSGKAGGFLTDTQYFGPGTRLTVL.

The chain links TRBV5-8 to TRBJ2-1; no clear D. Germline CDR1 is SGHTS and CDR2 is YDEGEE. Trimming stripped 0 bases from V and 0 bases from J, with 7 bases between. The CDR3 covers 15 residues. CDR3 loop: CASSLGDSSYNEQFF. CDR3 in DNA: TGTGCCAGCAGCTTGGGTGATAGCTCCTACAATGAGCAGTTCTTC.

The chain combines TRBV24-1 with TRBJ2-1; 7 bases are a match to TRBD2. CDR1 KGHDR and CDR2 SFDVKD come from the germline V gene. The CDR3 extends over 15 amino acids. V dropped 5 bases and J dropped 3; count of bases not matched to a gene: 6. CDR3 sequence (DNA): TGTGCCACCAGTGTTACAGCGGGGATCTACAATGAGCAGTTCTTC. This encodes CATSVTAGIYNEQFF.